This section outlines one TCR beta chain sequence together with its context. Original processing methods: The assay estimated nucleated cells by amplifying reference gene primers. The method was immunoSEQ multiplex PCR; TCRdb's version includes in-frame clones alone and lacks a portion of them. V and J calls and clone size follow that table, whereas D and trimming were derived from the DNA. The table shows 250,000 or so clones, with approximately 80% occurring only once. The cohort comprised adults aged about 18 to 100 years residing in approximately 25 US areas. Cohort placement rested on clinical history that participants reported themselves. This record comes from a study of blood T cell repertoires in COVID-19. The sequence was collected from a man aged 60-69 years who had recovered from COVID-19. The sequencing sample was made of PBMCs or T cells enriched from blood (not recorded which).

The CDR3 region has the DNA TGTGCCAGCTCAACAGGGTTGCTCGGGGCCAACGTCCTGACTTTC. Its protein product is CASSTGLLGANVLTF. The chain uses TRBV18 and TRBJ2-6, with a possible D match to TRBD1 (6 bases). Trimming took off 5 bases at V and 4 bases at J, with 12 bases between the two ends. CDR1 is KGHSH and CDR2 is LQKENI in the germline V gene. CDR3 length: 15 amino acids.